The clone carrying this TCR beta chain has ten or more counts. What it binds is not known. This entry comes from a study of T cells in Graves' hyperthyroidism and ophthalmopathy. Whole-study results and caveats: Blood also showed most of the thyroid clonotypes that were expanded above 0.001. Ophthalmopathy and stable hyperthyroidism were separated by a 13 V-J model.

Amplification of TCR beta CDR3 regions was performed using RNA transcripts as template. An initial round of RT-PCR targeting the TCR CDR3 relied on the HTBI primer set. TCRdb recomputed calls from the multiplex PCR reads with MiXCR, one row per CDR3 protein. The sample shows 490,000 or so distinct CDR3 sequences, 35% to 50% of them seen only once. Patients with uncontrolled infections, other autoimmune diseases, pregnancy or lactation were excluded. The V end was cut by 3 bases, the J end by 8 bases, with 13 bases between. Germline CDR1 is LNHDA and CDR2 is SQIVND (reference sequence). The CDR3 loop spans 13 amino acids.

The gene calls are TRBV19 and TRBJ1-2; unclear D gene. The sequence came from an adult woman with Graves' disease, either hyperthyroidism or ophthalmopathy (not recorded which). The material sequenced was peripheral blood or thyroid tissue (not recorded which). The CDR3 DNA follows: TGTGCCAGTAGTATCGGAAGAGGCGGCGGCTACACCTTC. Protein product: CASSIGRGGGYTF.